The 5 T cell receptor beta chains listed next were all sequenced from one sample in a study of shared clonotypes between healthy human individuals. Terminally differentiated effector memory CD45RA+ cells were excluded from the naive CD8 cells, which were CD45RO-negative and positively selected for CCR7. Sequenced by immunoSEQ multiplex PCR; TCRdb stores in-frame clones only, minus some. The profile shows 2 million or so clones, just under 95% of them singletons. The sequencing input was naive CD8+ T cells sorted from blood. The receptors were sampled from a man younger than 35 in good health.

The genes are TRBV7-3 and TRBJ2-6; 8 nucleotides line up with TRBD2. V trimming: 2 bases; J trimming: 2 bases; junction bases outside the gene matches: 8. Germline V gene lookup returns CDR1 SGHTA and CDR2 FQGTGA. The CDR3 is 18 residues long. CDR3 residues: CASSLGREVGAGANVLTF. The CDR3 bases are TGTGCCAGCAGCTTAGGGCGGGAGGTTGGAGCTGGGGCCAACGTCCTGACTTTC.

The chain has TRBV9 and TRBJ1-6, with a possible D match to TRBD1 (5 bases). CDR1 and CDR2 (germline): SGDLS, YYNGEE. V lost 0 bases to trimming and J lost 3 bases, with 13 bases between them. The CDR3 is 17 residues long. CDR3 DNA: TGTGCCAGCAGCGTAGAAGGCAGGGTTTACTATAATTCACCCCTCCACTTT. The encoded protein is CASSVEGRVYYNSPLHF.

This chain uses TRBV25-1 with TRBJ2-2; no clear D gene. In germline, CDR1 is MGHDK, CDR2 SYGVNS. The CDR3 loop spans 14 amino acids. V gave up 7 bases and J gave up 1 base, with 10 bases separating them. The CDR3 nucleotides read TGTGCCAGCACCCCGACGGAGAACACCGGGGAGCTGTTTTTT. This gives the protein CASTPTENTGELFF.

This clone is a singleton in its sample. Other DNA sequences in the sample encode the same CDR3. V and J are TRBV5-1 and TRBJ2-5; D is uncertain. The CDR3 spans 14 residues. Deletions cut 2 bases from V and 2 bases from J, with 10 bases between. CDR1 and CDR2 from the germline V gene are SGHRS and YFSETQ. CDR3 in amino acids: CASSFMGQQETQYF. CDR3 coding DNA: TGCGCCAGCAGCTTTATGGGCCAGCAAGAGACCCAGTACTTC. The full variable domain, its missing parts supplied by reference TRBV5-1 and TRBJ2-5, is KAGVTQTPRYLIKTRGQQVTLSCSPISGHRSVSWYQQTPGQGLQFLFEYFSETQRNKGNFPGRFSGRQFSNSRSEMNVSTLELGDSALYLCASSFMGQQETQYFGPGTRLLVL.

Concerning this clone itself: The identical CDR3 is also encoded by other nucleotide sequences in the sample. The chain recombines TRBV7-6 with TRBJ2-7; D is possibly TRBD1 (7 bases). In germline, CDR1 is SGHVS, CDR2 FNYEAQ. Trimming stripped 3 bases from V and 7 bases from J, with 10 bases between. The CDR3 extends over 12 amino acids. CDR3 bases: TGTGCCAGCAGCTTGGAGGGGGCAGAGCAGTACTTC. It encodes CASSLEGAEQYF.